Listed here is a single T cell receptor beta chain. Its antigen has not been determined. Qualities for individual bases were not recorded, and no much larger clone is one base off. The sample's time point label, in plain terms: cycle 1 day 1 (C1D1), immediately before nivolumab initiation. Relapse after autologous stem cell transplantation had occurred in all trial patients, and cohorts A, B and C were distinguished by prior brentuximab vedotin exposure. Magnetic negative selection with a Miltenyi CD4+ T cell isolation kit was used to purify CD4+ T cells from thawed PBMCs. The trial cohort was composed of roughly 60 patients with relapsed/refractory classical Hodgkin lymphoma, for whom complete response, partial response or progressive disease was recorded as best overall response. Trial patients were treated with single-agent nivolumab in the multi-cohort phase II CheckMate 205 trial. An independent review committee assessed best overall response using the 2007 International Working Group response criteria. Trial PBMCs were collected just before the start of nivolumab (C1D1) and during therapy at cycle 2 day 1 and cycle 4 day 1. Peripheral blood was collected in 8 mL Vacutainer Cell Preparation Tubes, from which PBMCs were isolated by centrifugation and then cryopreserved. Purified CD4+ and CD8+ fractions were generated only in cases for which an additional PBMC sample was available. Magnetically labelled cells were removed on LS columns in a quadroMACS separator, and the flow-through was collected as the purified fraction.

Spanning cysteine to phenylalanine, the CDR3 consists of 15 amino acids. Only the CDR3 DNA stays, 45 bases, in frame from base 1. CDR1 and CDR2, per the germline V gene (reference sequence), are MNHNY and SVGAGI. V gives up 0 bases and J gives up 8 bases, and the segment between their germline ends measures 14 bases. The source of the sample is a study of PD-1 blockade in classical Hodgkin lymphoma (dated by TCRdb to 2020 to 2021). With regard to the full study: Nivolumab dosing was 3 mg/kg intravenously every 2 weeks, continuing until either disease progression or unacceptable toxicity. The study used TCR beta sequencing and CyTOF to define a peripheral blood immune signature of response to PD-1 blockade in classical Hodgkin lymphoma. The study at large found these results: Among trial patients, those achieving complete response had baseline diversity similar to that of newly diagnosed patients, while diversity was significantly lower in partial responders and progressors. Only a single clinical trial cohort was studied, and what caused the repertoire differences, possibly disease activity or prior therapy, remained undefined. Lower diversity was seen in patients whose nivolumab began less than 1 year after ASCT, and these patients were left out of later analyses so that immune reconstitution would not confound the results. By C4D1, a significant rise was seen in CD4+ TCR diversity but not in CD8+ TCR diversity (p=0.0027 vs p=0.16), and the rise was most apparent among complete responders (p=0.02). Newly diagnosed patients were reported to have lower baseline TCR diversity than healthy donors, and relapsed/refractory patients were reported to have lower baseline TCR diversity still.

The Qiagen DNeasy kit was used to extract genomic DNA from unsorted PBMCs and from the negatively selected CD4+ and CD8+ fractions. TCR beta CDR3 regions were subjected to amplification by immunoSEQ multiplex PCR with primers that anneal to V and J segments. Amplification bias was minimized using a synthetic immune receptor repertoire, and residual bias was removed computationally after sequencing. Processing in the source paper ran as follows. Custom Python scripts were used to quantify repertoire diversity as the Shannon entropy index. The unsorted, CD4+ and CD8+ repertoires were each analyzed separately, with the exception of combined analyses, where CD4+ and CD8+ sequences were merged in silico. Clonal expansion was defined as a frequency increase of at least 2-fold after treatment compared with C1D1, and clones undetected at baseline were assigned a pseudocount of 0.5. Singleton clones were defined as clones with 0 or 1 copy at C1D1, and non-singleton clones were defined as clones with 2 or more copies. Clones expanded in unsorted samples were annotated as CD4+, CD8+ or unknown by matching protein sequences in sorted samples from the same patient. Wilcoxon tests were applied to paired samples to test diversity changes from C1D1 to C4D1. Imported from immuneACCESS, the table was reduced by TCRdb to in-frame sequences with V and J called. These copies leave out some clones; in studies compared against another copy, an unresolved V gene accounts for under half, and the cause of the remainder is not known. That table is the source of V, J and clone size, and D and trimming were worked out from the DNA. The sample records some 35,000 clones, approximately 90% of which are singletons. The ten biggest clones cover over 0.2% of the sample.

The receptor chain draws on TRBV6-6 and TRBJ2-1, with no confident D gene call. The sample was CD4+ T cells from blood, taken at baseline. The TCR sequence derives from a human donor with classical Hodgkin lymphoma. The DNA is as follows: TGTGCCAGCAGTTACTCGAGGTTACTTGGGTATGAGCAGTTCTTC. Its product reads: CASSYSRLLGYEQFF.